Shown below are 3 T cell receptor beta chains from a single sample sequenced in a study of blood T cell repertoires in COVID-19. The method was immunoSEQ multiplex PCR; TCRdb's version includes in-frame clones alone and lacks a portion of them. The table records approximately 280,000 clones, around 89% of them present only once. The material sequenced was peripheral blood. Receptors were obtained from a woman in her sixties or seventies with acute or convalescent COVID-19.

This chain connects TRBV6-5 to TRBJ2-2; no firm D call. Per germline, CDR1 MNHEY and CDR2 SVGAGI. This CDR3 is 15 amino acids long. V was clipped by 6 bases and J by 6 bases, with 17 bases between them. The DNA for the CDR3 is TGTGCCAGCAGGCCTCTCGAAGAACGCGCCGGGGAGCTGTTTTTT. Translating it yields CASRPLEERAGELFF.

This clone was seen a single time. V is TRBV9 and J is TRBJ1-2, with 7 bases fitting TRBD1. The CDR3 has 13 amino acids. V was clipped by 0 bases and J by 4 bases; unmatched bases: 0. Germline assignment: CDR1 SGDLS and CDR2 YYNGEE. CDR3 coding DNA: TGTGCCAGCAGCGTAGCAGGGGGCTATGGCTACACCTTC. Translation: CASSVAGGYGYTF.

The chain has TRBV2 and TRBJ2-5; no clear D. V was trimmed by 7 bases and J by 3 bases, leaving 6 bases between them. In germline, CDR1 is SNHLY, CDR2 FYNNEI. The CDR3 length is 11 residues. CDR3 in amino acids: CASKAEETQYF. DNA of the CDR3: TGTGCCAGCAAGGCGGAAGAGACCCAGTACTTC.